The 11 T cell receptor beta chains reported below all come from one sample, sequenced in a study of cytomegalovirus exposure and HLA in healthy donors (dated by TCRdb to 2017 to 2019). Libraries were prepared through the immunoSEQ multiplex PCR assay. A mixture of 60 forward primers for TCR Vbeta segments and 13 reverse primers for TCR Jbeta segments was used in the multiplex PCR. As stored in TCRdb, this immuneACCESS dataset retains in-frame rearrangements with V and J assigned. A fraction of the clones does not appear; measured against another copy, unresolved V genes explain less than half of the discrepancy, and the remainder lacks a known reason. The sample profile shows about 120,000 clones; about 74% of them were found once. The ten largest make up about 2.5% of the sample. The sequenced sample consisted of PBMCs. The receptors were gathered from a woman aged 35 to 49 in good health and CMV-seropositive.

The V call is TRBV2, the J call TRBJ1-2; a possible D gene is TRBD1 (6 bases). Trimming left V 4 bases short and J 4 bases short, with 13 bases between. This CDR3 is built from 14 residues. Per germline, CDR1 SNHLY and CDR2 FYNNEI. The DNA for the CDR3 is TGTGCCAGCAGTGTAGGGACAACGTTCTATGGCTACACCTTC. Protein product: CASSVGTTFYGYTF.

V is TRBV6-1 and J is TRBJ2-1; D perhaps matches TRBD2 (6 bases). The ends were cut back, 0 bases at V and 7 bases at J, with 13 bases in the middle. The CDR3 spans 15 residues. The germline CDR1 and CDR2 sequences are MNHNS and SASEGT. CDR3 nucleotide sequence: TGTGCCAGCAGTGAAGCCGGGCCTCGGGGGAATGAGCAGTTCTTC. It is translated as CASSEAGPRGNEQFF.

The chain couples TRBV5-6 to TRBJ1-2; tentatively, D is TRBD1 (6 bases). The germline V and J ends were trimmed by 0 bases and 10 bases, with 16 bases remaining between them. Germline CDR1 SGHDT, CDR2 YYEEEE. The CDR3 runs 14 residues. In nucleotides, the CDR3 is TGTGCCAGCAGCTTGGGACAGCCCAGGGGTTACTACACCTTC. This codes for CASSLGQPRGYYTF.

This clone was found once. This chain links TRBV9 with TRBJ2-3; D is undetermined. Germline CDR1 and CDR2: SGDLS and YYNGEE. The CDR3 loop spans 16 amino acids. V lost 3 bases, J lost 0 bases, and 14 bases lay in between. This CDR3 reads CASSALFDISTDTQYF. Here the CDR3 DNA reads TGTGCCAGCAGCGCCCTTTTTGACATTAGCACAGATACGCAGTATTTT.

This chain uses TRBV2 with TRBJ1-5; 8 bases agree with TRBD1. Germline values: CDR1 SNHLY, CDR2 FYNNEI. V dropped 5 bases and J dropped 5; count of bases not matched to a gene: 5. CDR3 size: 14 residues. DNA for the CDR3: TGTGCCAGCAGTTTCTTGACAGGGGATCAGCCCCAGCATTTT. Translated: CASSFLTGDQPQHF.

The V and J genes are TRBV7-2 and TRBJ2-1, with D hard to call. Looked up from germline, CDR1 is SGHTA and CDR2 is FQGNSA. The length of the CDR3 is 14 residues. V was trimmed by 5 bases and J by 1 base, leaving 9 bases between them. The CDR3 DNA sequence: TGTGCCAGCAGCAGAACTACGTCCTACAATGAGCAGTTCTTC. It translates to CASSRTTSYNEQFF.

The V gene is TRBV10-3, the J gene TRBJ2-7; 9 nucleotides align to TRBD1. Germline CDR1 is ENHRY and CDR2 is SYGVKD. Trimming removed 4 bases from V and 2 bases from J; junction bases left unmatched: 6. The CDR3 consists of 15 residues. For the CDR3, the DNA is TGTGCCATCAGTGGGACAGGGGCTAGGGCCTACGAGCAGTACTTC. Translated, it gives CAISGTGARAYEQYF.

V and J are TRBV30 and TRBJ1-4; TRBD1 might be the D (5 bases). Deletions cut 7 bases from V and 8 bases from J, with 14 bases between. The CDR3 loop spans 12 amino acids. Germline CDR1 and CDR2: GTSNPN and SVGIG (reference sequence). CDR3 amino acids: CASSGKWEKLFF. CDR3 in DNA: TGTGCCTCCTCAGGGAAATGGGAAAAACTGTTTTTT.

J is TRBJ2-1 and V is TRBV19, with D possibly TRBD2 on 7 matching bases. Trimming removed 6 bases at V and 2 bases at J, with 20 bases between. CDR3 length: 17 residues. Looked up from germline, CDR1 is LNHDA and CDR2 is SQIVND (reference sequence). The CDR3 coding sequence is TGTGCCAGTAGGGGACAAACTAGCGCTAAGGCCTACAATGAGCAGTTCTTC. It specifies CASRGQTSAKAYNEQFF.

This clone was recorded once. The J gene is TRBJ2-3, the V gene TRBV5-1; a weak D match, TRBD2 (5 bases). The CDR3 extends over 15 amino acids. The V and J ends lost 0 bases and 3 bases respectively, with 11 bases between them. In germline, CDR1 is SGHRS, CDR2 YFSETQ. This CDR3 reads CASSLDSEVTDTQYF. In DNA, the CDR3 is TGCGCCAGCAGCTTGGATAGCGAGGTGACAGATACGCAGTATTTT. The variable domain in full, completed from reference TRBV5-1 and TRBJ2-3, reads KAGVTQTPRYLIKTRGQQVTLSCSPISGHRSVSWYQQTPGQGLQFLFEYFSETQRNKGNFPGRFSGRQFSNSRSEMNVSTLELGDSALYLCASSLDSEVTDTQYFGPGTRLTVL.

This clone has only one observation. This chain uses TRBV7-9 with TRBJ1-4; no reliable D call. Germline V gene data show CDR1 as SEHNR and CDR2 as FQNEAQ (reference sequence). The V gene lost 2 bases and the J gene lost 3 bases, with 10 bases spanning the gap. The CDR3 sequence is 15 residues long. DNA of the CDR3: TGTGCCAGCAGCTTAACTAGGGTATCTAATGAAAAACTGTTTTTT. As protein: CASSLTRVSNEKLFF.